These 20 T cell receptor beta chains were all obtained from the same sample, sequenced in a study of synovial regulatory T cells in juvenile arthritis. Their target antigens are unknown. Study-wide points: Blood Treg cells that were inflammation-associated showed lower TCR diversity than other blood Treg cells.

Clones were sequenced by immunoSEQ multiplex PCR, and TCRdb holds only the in-frame ones, with some missing. The sample includes about 9,900 clones. The source material was Treg cells from blood. The subset was: HLA-DR+ inflammation-associated blood Treg cells. All receptors come from a donor younger than 35 with juvenile idiopathic arthritis.

The chain uses TRBV2 and TRBJ1-5. Germline V gene data show CDR1 as SNHLY and CDR2 as FYNNEI. The CDR3 length is 12 residues. Only the protein is available. CDR3 protein: CASSLVDQPQHF.

The gene calls are TRBV9 and TRBJ2-7; checking the TCRdb D call of TRBD1 is not possible without DNA. CDR3 size: 15 residues. No DNA appears here. CDR1 and CDR2 from the germline V gene are SGDLS and YYNGEE. CDR3 sequence reads: CASSPRGTGTYEQYF.

The chain recombines TRBV7-6 with TRBJ1-1. The CDR3 length is 13 residues. The protein alone is recorded here. Germline CDR1 is SGHVS and CDR2 is FNYEAQ. CDR3: CASSPSRGAEAFF.

The genes are TRBV5-4 and TRBJ1-1. The CDR3 runs 14 residues. The DNA sequence is not available. Germline CDR1 reads SGHNT; CDR2 reads YYREEE (reference sequence). Here the CDR3 reads CASSPGGLNTEAFF. Based on the CDR3 plus reference TRBV5-4 and TRBJ1-1, the full variable domain is ETGVTQSPTHLIKTRGQQVTLRCSSQSGHNTVSWYQQALGQGPQFIFQYYREEENGRGNFPPRFSGLQFPNYSSELNVNALELDDSALYLCASSPGGLNTEAFFGQGTRLTVV.

The chain employs TRBV7-8 and TRBJ1-1. CDR1 is SGHVS and CDR2 is FQNEAQ in the germline V gene. CDR3 size: 15 residues. This entry has no DNA. The CDR3 protein is CASSPLYGESTEAFF.

The rearrangement joins TRBV5-6 to TRBJ2-1; there is no DNA to check the TCRdb D call of TRBD2. The V gene's germline CDR1 is SGHDT and CDR2 YYEEEE. This CDR3 is built from 15 residues. No DNA has been recorded. The CDR3 spells CASSLSTGTVNEQFF.

The chain carries TRBV19 and TRBJ2-1; TCRdb's D call, TRBD1, is unchecked because there is no DNA. CDR3 length: 14 amino acids. No nucleotide data were recorded. In germline, CDR1 is LNHDA, CDR2 SQIVND (reference sequence). The CDR3 protein is CASSIDRGNNEQFF.

The gene calls are TRBV2 and TRBJ2-1; TCRdb's D call, TRBD2, is unchecked because there is no DNA. In germline, CDR1 is SNHLY, CDR2 FYNNEI. The CDR3 is 12 residues long. No DNA sequence was recorded. The CDR3 here is CASSGVLYEQFF.

The chain is built from TRBV6-1 and TRBJ1-5; TCRdb picks TRBD1, but there is no DNA to check that call. Germline V gene data show CDR1 as MNHNS and CDR2 as SASEGT. The CDR3 extends over 14 amino acids. Only the protein is available. The CDR3 region is CASSWDNYNQPQHF.

The gene calls are TRBV12-5 and TRBJ1-1. The CDR3 loop spans 16 amino acids. DNA is not on record. CDR1 is LGHNT, CDR2 FRNRAP, per germline. CDR3 sequence reads: CASGVVGGVGNTEAFF.

This sequence joins TRBV7-9 and TRBJ1-4. The V gene's germline CDR1 is SEHNR and CDR2 FQNEAQ (reference sequence). The CDR3 consists of 12 residues. A DNA sequence was not provided. This CDR3 reads CASSFVDEKLFF.

CDR3 in amino acids: CASSLDGPNTGELFF. The chain recombines TRBV18 with TRBJ2-2. Germline loops: CDR1 KGHSH, CDR2 LQKENI. This CDR3 contains 15 residues. The DNA sequence is not available.

The chain recombines TRBV6-4 with TRBJ2-1; TCRdb returns TRBD2, unconfirmable since there is no DNA. This CDR3 is built from 13 residues. DNA is not on record. Germline CDR1 reads MRHNA; CDR2 reads SNTAGT. CDR3 residues: CASSREVLNEQFF.

CDR3: CASSFTGTGPQEQYF. V and J are TRBV5-6 and TRBJ2-7; TCRdb calls TRBD1, which cannot be checked without DNA. This CDR3 has 15 residues. No DNA sequence was recorded. Germline CDR1 is SGHDT and CDR2 is YYEEEE.

The rearrangement uses TRBV4-2 and TRBJ2-5; TCRdb's D call, TRBD2, is unchecked because there is no DNA. This CDR3 spans 16 amino acids. The DNA sequence is not available. CDR1 and CDR2 from the germline V gene are LGHNA and YNFKEQ. The CDR3 loop is CASSQGASGGQETRYF.

V gene TRBV2 combines with J gene TRBJ1-3; the TCRdb D gene call, TRBD1, has no DNA to confirm it. There are 18 residues in the CDR3. DNA was not recorded. Germline V gene sequence: CDR1 SNHLY, CDR2 FYNNEI. CDR3: CASRRGTGLIVSGNTIYF.

The rearrangement links TRBV5-1 to TRBJ1-5. The CDR3 extends over 15 amino acids. No DNA accompanies this entry. CDR1 is SGHRS, CDR2 YFSETQ, per germline. The chain's CDR3 is CASSPSGAGGQPQHF.

This chain uses TRBV28 with TRBJ1-2; TCRdb names TRBD1, which stays unverified in the absence of DNA. Germline V gene data show CDR1 as MDHEN and CDR2 as SYDVKM. The CDR3 has 15 amino acids. DNA is not on record. The chain's CDR3 is CASSLADRGADGYTF.

J is TRBJ2-2 and V is TRBV6-1; TCRdb indicates TRBD2, and absent DNA this call remains unverified. CDR1 is MNHNS, CDR2 SASEGT, per germline. This CDR3 is built from 15 residues. No DNA sequence was recorded. The CDR3 loop reads CASSSAGGGTGELFF.

V usage is TRBV12-5 and J usage is TRBJ1-1. This CDR3 comprises 14 residues. DNA is not recorded here. Germline V lookup: CDR1 LGHNT, CDR2 FRNRAP. The CDR3 spells CASGLVQGIETAFF.